The T cell receptor beta chain described here comes from a study of spatial heterogeneity in lung cancer. Study observations and caveats: In tumors, expanded intratumoral alpha and beta TCR counts tracked mutation counts. Expanded TCRs classified as ubiquitous or regional were counted, and these counts tracked ubiquitous and regional nonsynonymous mutations, respectively.

TCRdb used MiXCR to reprocess the 5' RACE reads, holding one entry per CDR3 protein. The sample consists of about 13,000 distinct CDR3 sequences, roughly 3.3% of them appearing once. The CDR3 runs to 14 residues. Trimming took 6 bases from V and 2 from J, leaving 17 bases between them. CDR1 is DFQATT, CDR2 SNEGSKA, per germline (reference sequence). Turning to this clonotype: Its antigen is unknown.

Described time point: sample taken at primary tumor resection. This clonotype was obtained from a male donor with early-stage non-small cell lung cancer. Sequencing was performed on lung tumor tissue, taken at surgery. The chain joins TRBV20-1 to TRBJ2-7; D might be TRBD1 (6 bases). The CDR3 nucleotides are TGCAGTGCGGGGGACCAGGGGAAGGCCTACGAGCAGTACTTC. Its translation: CSAGDQGKAYEQYF.